This T cell receptor (beta chain) originates from a study of post-analysis software for immune sequencing data. Findings and caveats of the study: Several TRBV segments occurring more often in patients than controls included TRBV5-6, TRBV5-1 and TRBV20-1.

To note about this clonotype: Its cognate antigen is unknown.

The authors incorporated unique molecular identifiers into the TCR beta cDNA libraries. In TCRdb, the PCR reads were re-called with MiXCR into one record per CDR3 protein. The sample lists about 570,000 distinct CDR3 sequences; 34% were seen once. This CDR3 region has 14 residues. Deletions cut 4 bases from V and 1 base from J, with 10 bases between. Per the germline V gene, CDR1 is MNHNS and CDR2 is SASEGT. This TCR was sampled from a girl aged 2 to 17 with multiple sclerosis. The V call is TRBV6-1, the J call TRBJ1-1, with D hard to call. Sequenced input: blood. This CDR3 is CASSGPWGNTEAFF. As DNA, the CDR3 is TGTGCCAGCAGTGGACCCTGGGGGAACACTGAAGCTTTCTTT.